One sample yielded the 24 T cell receptor beta chains listed below, sequenced in a study of cytomegalovirus exposure and HLA in healthy donors. Both 60 Vbeta primers and 13 Jbeta primers went into the PCR. Repertoires were generated with immunoSEQ multiplex PCR, while TCRdb's copy carries only in-frame clones and drops some. This table holds some 54,000 clones, approximately 80% found once. Sequenced input: PBMCs. The receptors shown here come from a male donor in good health and CMV-seronegative.

This chain links TRBV18 with TRBJ1-1; TRBD1 agrees at 7 bases. The germline V gene encodes CDR1 KGHSH and CDR2 LQKENI. The CDR3 is made up of 16 amino acids. With V trimmed by 4 bases and J by 0 bases, 8 bases remained unmatched. The CDR3 is CASSRGTEIMNTEAFF. The CDR3 DNA reads TGTGCCAGCTCACGGGGGACAGAGATCATGAACACTGAAGCTTTCTTT.

This rearrangement joins TRBV5-1 to TRBJ2-3, with 7 bases that match TRBD2. V lost 4 bases to trimming and J lost 1 base; unmatched junction nucleotides: 12. The V gene's germline CDR1 is SGHRS and CDR2 YFSETQ. The CDR3 totals 17 residues. CDR3 DNA sequence: TGCGCCAGCAGCCTTGGGTACAGCGCGGGGGGCACAGATACGCAGTATTTT. Translation gives CASSLGYSAGGTDTQYF.

V and J are TRBV7-3 and TRBJ1-2, with TRBD1 identical over 8 bases. CDR1 and CDR2 (germline): SGHTA, FQGTGA. V gave up 8 bases and J gave up 8 bases; unmatched junction bases: 7. CDR3 length: 12 amino acids. CDR3 sequence: CASSAGGDGYTF. Here the CDR3 DNA reads TGTGCCAGCTCCGCAGGGGGCGACGGCTACACCTTC.

The gene calls are TRBV6-9 and TRBJ2-2; 14 bases match TRBD2. Germline assignment: CDR1 MNHGY and CDR2 SVAAGI. V trimming: 6 bases; J trimming: 8 bases; junction bases outside the gene matches: 23. The CDR3 length is 21 residues. In DNA form, the CDR3 reads TGTGCCAGCAGCTGGGGCCTGGGACTAGCGGGGGTCCTAAGGGGGATGGGGGAGCTGTTTTTT. Its translation: CASSWGLGLAGVLRGMGELFF.

V gene TRBV6-5 combines with J gene TRBJ1-3; D ambiguous. The CDR3 contains 14 residues. V was clipped by 6 bases and J by 1 base, with 10 bases between them. The germline CDR1 and CDR2 sequences are MNHEY and SVGAGI. The CDR3, as DNA: TGTGCCAGCAGATCGGTCCATTCTGGAAACACCATATATTTT. Protein product: CASRSVHSGNTIYF.

This clone was seen more than once but under ten times. The J gene is TRBJ1-2, the V gene TRBV7-9; tentatively, D is TRBD1 (5 bases). CDR1 and CDR2 (germline): SEHNR, FQNEAQ (reference sequence). The CDR3 covers 14 residues. Trimming took 1 base from V and 2 from J, leaving 8 bases between them. The DNA for the CDR3 is TGTGCCAGCAGCTTAGAGGAGGGGAACTATGGCTACACCTTC. This gives the protein CASSLEEGNYGYTF.

The rearrangement links TRBV5-1 to TRBJ2-2; D is perhaps TRBD1 (7 bases). CDR3 length: 17 amino acids. The V gene's germline CDR1 is SGHRS and CDR2 YFSETQ. Trimming took 4 bases from V and 1 from J, leaving 17 bases between them. In DNA, the CDR3 is TGCGCCAGCAGCGGGGGGTACAGGGGAAAGAACACCGGGGAGCTGTTTTTT. Protein sequence: CASSGGYRGKNTGELFF.

The DNA of the CDR3 is TGTGCCAGCAGCTTAGACAGGTTTACCGAAGCTTTCTTT. Amino acid sequence: CASSLDRFTEAFF. The chain carries TRBV7-3 and TRBJ1-1; a weak D match, TRBD1 (6 bases). The germline V gene has CDR1 SGHTA and CDR2 FQGTGA. The CDR3 covers 13 residues. V lost 2 bases and J lost 8, with 12 bases in between.

The rearrangement joins TRBV7-2 to TRBJ2-5; tentative D call: TRBD2 (6 bases). V lost 5 bases to trimming and J lost 5 bases, with 15 bases between them. CDR3 length: 14 amino acids. CDR1 is SGHTA and CDR2 is FQGNSA in the germline V gene. CDR3 nucleotide sequence: TGTGCCAGCAGCCCACGCATGGCGGGGGAGACCCAGTACTTC. Translation: CASSPRMAGETQYF.

The V call is TRBV28, the J call TRBJ1-1; a weak D match, TRBD1 (6 bases). V lost 3 bases to trimming and J lost 3 bases, with 14 bases between them. The CDR3 consists of 15 residues. Germline CDR1 MDHEN, CDR2 SYDVKM. This chain's CDR3 is CASSLGTGLDTEAFF. CDR3 nucleotide sequence: TGTGCCAGCAGTTTGGGTACAGGGTTGGACACTGAAGCTTTCTTT.

The J gene is TRBJ2-3, the V gene TRBV30; D is possibly TRBD1 (5 bases). The germline CDR1 and CDR2 sequences are GTSNPN and SVGIG (reference sequence). The CDR3 runs 11 residues. V lost 5 bases and J lost 6, with 9 bases in between. The CDR3 DNA is TGTGCCTGGGGGGCGCGGGATACGCAGTATTTT. It yields the protein CAWGARDTQYF.

The chain carries TRBV11-3 and TRBJ1-6, with a tentative D call TRBD1 (6 bases). CDR1 and CDR2 (germline): SGHNT, YENEEA. V lost 5 bases, J lost 6 bases, and 17 bases lay in between. CDR3 length equals 16 residues. The CDR3 coding sequence is TGTGCCAGCAGCCTAAGCGGACAGTCATCTAATTCACCCCTCCACTTT. Protein product: CASSLSGQSSNSPLHF.

The CDR3 is CASSLQGAYEQYF. The CDR3 DNA is TGTGCCAGCAGCTTACAGGGGGCCTACGAGCAGTACTTC. The chain couples TRBV7-2 to TRBJ2-7; 7 bases match TRBD1. J lost 2 bases, V lost 2 bases, and 0 bases had no gene match. The CDR3 sequence is 13 residues long. CDR1 SGHTA and CDR2 FQGNSA come from the germline V gene.

V and J are TRBV6-5 and TRBJ1-1, with TRBD1 identical over 8 bases. This CDR3 is 14 amino acids long. Trimming removed 4 bases from V and 7 bases from J; junction bases left unmatched: 8. Germline-derived CDR1 and CDR2 are MNHEY and SVGAGI. CDR3 sequence reads: CASSSTGGNLEAFF. CDR3 DNA sequence: TGTGCCAGCAGTTCCACAGGGGGAAACCTTGAAGCTTTCTTT.

J is TRBJ1-6 and V is TRBV5-8, with D hard to call. The CDR3 runs to 14 residues. Germline CDR1 reads SGHTS; CDR2 reads YDEGEE. The ends were cut back, 4 bases at V and 13 bases at J, with 18 bases in the middle. The CDR3 is CASSPGRKVAPLHF. The CDR3 DNA follows: TGTGCCAGCAGCCCAGGCAGGAAGGTAGCGCCCCTCCACTTT. Together with reference TRBV5-8 and TRBJ1-6, the CDR3 gives the full variable domain: EAGVTQSPTHLIKTRGQQATLRCSPISGHTSVYWYQQALGLGLQFLLWYDEGEERNRGNFPPRFSGRQFPNYSSELNVNALELEDSALYLCASSPGRKVAPLHFGNGTRLTVT.

The V call is TRBV6-6, the J call TRBJ2-3; no reliable D call. V dropped 4 bases and J dropped 1 base, with 9 bases sitting between them. The germline CDR1 and CDR2 sequences are MNHNY and SVGAGI (reference sequence). CDR3 length equals 14 residues. CDR3 sequence: CASSSLTGTDTQYF. The CDR3 DNA reads as TGTGCCAGCAGTTCCCTTACGGGCACAGATACGCAGTATTTT.

The chain joins TRBV30 to TRBJ2-5; 12 nucleotides line up with TRBD2. The V gene's germline CDR1 is GTSNPN and CDR2 SVGIG (reference sequence). With 2 bases clipped from V and 5 bases from J, the junction kept 18 bases outside the gene matches. This CDR3 region has 19 residues. The CDR3 DNA reads as TGTGCCTGGAGTAGCCGATGGTCTAGCGGGGGGGCCACGGGCGAGACCCAGTACTTC. It specifies CAWSSRWSSGGATGETQYF.

This sequence joins TRBV27 and TRBJ2-7; D is possibly TRBD1 (6 bases). Trimming removed 3 bases at V and 7 bases at J, with 22 bases between. Germline CDR1 MNHEY, CDR2 SMNVEV (reference sequence). The CDR3 sequence is 16 residues long. In DNA form, the CDR3 reads TGTGCCAGCAGTTTGTACCCCGCACAGGGCGACGGGGAGCAGTACTTC. It specifies CASSLYPAQGDGEQYF.

This clone was detected once. The chain is built from TRBV15 and TRBJ2-1; D is perhaps TRBD2 (5 bases). Per germline, CDR1 LNHNV and CDR2 YYDKDF (reference sequence). Trimming took 0 bases from V and 1 from J, leaving 7 bases between them. The CDR3 is 15 amino acids. CDR3 DNA sequence: TGTGCCACCAGCAGAGACGGGGTTTCCTACAATGAGCAGTTCTTC. Protein product: CATSRDGVSYNEQFF. Filled out from reference TRBV15 and TRBJ2-1, the complete variable domain reads DAMVIQNPRYQVTQFGKPVTLSCSQTLNHNVMYWYQQKSSQAPKLLFHYYDKDFNNEADTPDNFQSRRPNTSFCFLDIRSPGLGDTAMYLCATSRDGVSYNEQFFGPGTRLTVL.

This clone was observed a single time. This chain links TRBV18 with TRBJ1-6; 11 nucleotides agree with TRBD1. Germline CDR1 is KGHSH and CDR2 is LQKENI. The CDR3 length is 15 residues. The junction had 2 bases not matched to a gene; V was cut back by 3 bases and J by 7 bases. The CDR3 loop reads CASSPRDRGNSPLHF. The CDR3 DNA sequence: TGTGCCAGCTCACCCCGGGACAGGGGGAATTCACCCCTCCACTTT.

A single count supports this clone. This sequence joins TRBV6-1 and TRBJ2-3; 8 bases line up with TRBD1. There are 14 residues in the CDR3. The germline V gene has CDR1 MNHNS and CDR2 SASEGT. Losses at the gene ends were 2 bases for V and 4 bases for J; bases not matched to a gene: 2. Here the CDR3 reads CASSENRGADTQYF. CDR3 coding DNA: TGTGCCAGCAGTGAAAACAGGGGGGCAGATACGCAGTATTTT.

This clone appeared a few times. V gene TRBV7-2 combines with J gene TRBJ1-1; D perhaps matches TRBD1 (6 bases). This CDR3 spans 13 amino acids. Trimming left V 5 bases short and J 8 bases short, with 15 bases between. Germline CDR1 reads SGHTA; CDR2 reads FQGNSA. The CDR3 sequence: CASSRGGGPEAFF. CDR3 DNA sequence: TGTGCCAGCAGCCGAGGGGGGGGTCCCGAAGCTTTCTTT.

This chain joins TRBV4-2 and TRBJ1-1, with D perhaps matching TRBD1 (5 bases). Germline CDR1 is LGHNA and CDR2 is YNFKEQ. CDR3 length: 16 residues. V lost 1 base to trimming and J lost 2 bases, with 14 bases between them. The CDR3 DNA reads as TGTGCCAGCAGCCAAGTTGCAGGGAGGGACAACACTGAAGCTTTCTTT. Its protein is CASSQVAGRDNTEAFF.

This chain connects TRBV11-2 to TRBJ1-6; D is perhaps TRBD1 (6 bases). Trimming took 2 bases from V and 10 from J, leaving 12 bases between them. There are 14 residues in the CDR3. Germline CDR1 is SGHAT and CDR2 is FQNNGV. CDR3 DNA sequence: TGTGCCAGCAGCTTACGGGCAGGGGACTCACCCCTCCACTTT. Translation gives CASSLRAGDSPLHF.